These T cell receptor beta chains were read from a single sample in a study of a mutant IDH1 vaccine in newly diagnosed glioma. Antigen specificity for these receptors is unknown. Produced via immunoSEQ multiplex PCR; TCRdb's table is partial and in-frame only. This table has fewer than 45,000 clones, around 74% appearing once. The sequencing here drew on PBMCs, taken from a glioma patient whose treatment included an IDH1 peptide vaccine. The receptors were sampled from a man aged 50 or older with glioma. Each CDR3 is given with its conserved first and last residue. D genes are given only for firm matches. Clone size appears in some rows only: once, few, many, or a class for an expanded clone.

D gene,clone size,CDR3 length,J gene,V gene,CDR3 DNA,CDR3 protein
NA,few,14,TRBJ1-1,TRBV5-4,TGTGCCAGCAGCTTGGATGGGACGAGCACTGAAGCTTTCTTT,CASSLDGTSTEAFF
NA,NA,13,TRBJ1-1,TRBV5-4,TGTGCCAGCAGCTTGTCAGAGAACACTGAAGCTTTCTTT,CASSLSENTEAFF
NA,NA,11,TRBJ2-1,TRBV30,TGTGCCTGGAGTGCCTACAATGAGCAGTTCTTC,CAWSAYNEQFF
NA,NA,15,TRBJ2-7,TRBV19,TGTGCCAGTAGTATAGGGCCCAGGGCTGACGGAGAGCAGTACTTC,CASSIGPRADGEQYF
TRBD1,NA,15,TRBJ1-2,TRBV7-2,TGTGCCAGCTCCTCGGGGACAGGGCGTAGCTATGGCTACACCTTC,CASSSGTGRSYGYTF
TRBD1,few,14,TRBJ1-1,TRBV19,TGTGCCAGTAGTGACAGGGGGCGACGGACTGAAGCTTTCTTT,CASSDRGRRTEAFF
NA,NA,13,TRBJ2-7,TRBV11-2,TGTGCCAGCAGCTACGACTTTCGGCACGAGCAGTACTTC,CASSYDFRHEQYF
TRBD2,NA,17,TRBJ2-1,TRBV9,TGTGCCAGCAGCGTAGCGGGTAGCGGGGGGCTGGGAGATGAGCAGTTCTTC,CASSVAGSGGLGDEQFF
NA,NA,14,TRBJ2-2,TRBV5-1,TGCGCCAGCAGCCCCGGACAGAAACCCGGGGAGCTGTTTTTT,CASSPGQKPGELFF
TRBD1,few,15,TRBJ2-3,TRBV5-1,TGCGCCAGCGGACAAGACAGGGGCGACACAGATACGCAGTATTTT,CASGQDRGDTDTQYF
NA,NA,15,TRBJ2-7,TRBV28,TGTGCCAGCATCCCTGGGTCACCCCATGGCTACGAGCAGTACTTC,CASIPGSPHGYEQYF
NA,NA,13,TRBJ1-2,TRBV9,TGTGCCAGCAGCGTAGGCGGGCATGGGGGCTACACCTTC,CASSVGGHGGYTF
NA,NA,12,TRBJ2-5,TRBV5-6,TGTGCCAGCAGGGAAAGCGGAGAGACCCAGTACTTC,CASRESGETQYF
NA,once,13,TRBJ1-2,TRBV14,TGTGCCAGTTCGTCCGGAGCTAACTATGGCTACACCTTC,CASSSGANYGYTF
TRBD2,NA,14,TRBJ2-4,TRBV5-8,TGTGCCACCCAACGCGGGGGGTTCAAAAACATTCAGTACTTC,CATQRGGFKNIQYF
TRBD1,NA,13,TRBJ2-5,TRBV7-7,TGTGCTAGCAGCTCTGACAGGGAAGAGACCCAGTACTTC,CASSSDREETQYF
NA,NA,19,TRBJ1-5,TRBV19,TGTGCCAGTAGTATAGAGGGGAGGGTAGGGAGCCGGAGCAATCAGCCCCAGCATTTT,CASSIEGRVGSRSNQPQHF
NA,NA,15,TRBJ2-7,TRBV28,TGTGCCAGCAGTTTATCGAACAGGGGGGGCCACGAGCAGTACTTC,CASSLSNRGGHEQYF
NA,once,14,TRBJ1-5,TRBV19,TGTGCCAGTAGCCTGGTTCTGGGGCATCAGCCCCAGCATTTT,CASSLVLGHQPQHF
TRBD1,NA,12,TRBJ1-5,TRBV30,TGTGCCTTTCAGGGGGCTGGTCAGCCCCAGCATTTT,CAFQGAGQPQHF
TRBD1,NA,18,TRBJ1-2,TRBV4-3,TGCGCCAGCAGCCAAGACTCCAGCCTGGACAGGGGGCTTAATGGCTACACCTTC,CASSQDSSLDRGLNGYTF
NA,NA,12,TRBJ1-5,TRBV6-5,TGTGCCAGCAGTTACTTCCGGAAGCCCCAGCATTTT,CASSYFRKPQHF
TRBD1,NA,16,TRBJ1-1,TRBV28,TGTGCCAGCAAAGTCCCTGAGCAGGGGGCGAACACTGAAGCTTTCTTT,CASKVPEQGANTEAFF
NA,few,15,TRBJ1-1,TRBV19,TGTGCCAGTAGTCCAACGGAGGGGTGGGGCACTGAAGCTTTCTTT,CASSPTEGWGTEAFF
NA,NA,13,TRBJ2-7,TRBV14,TGTGCCAGCAGCCATCAGGGGCCCTACGAGCAGTACTTC,CASSHQGPYEQYF
TRBD1,NA,14,TRBJ2-7,TRBV6-1,TGTGCCAGCACCTCGACAGGGGCTAACTACGAGCAGTACTTC,CASTSTGANYEQYF
NA,NA,16,TRBJ1-4,TRBV4-1,TGCGCCAGCAGCCGAAATAACCTTGGGAGGGTGGAAAAACTGTTTTTT,CASSRNNLGRVEKLFF
NA,NA,11,TRBJ1-2,TRBV2,TGTGCCAGCAGTGAGATTGAAAGCTACACCTTC,CASSEIESYTF
NA,NA,13,TRBJ1-5,TRBV2,TGTGCCAGCACAGGGTTGTCGAATCAGCCCCAGCATTTT,CASTGLSNQPQHF
NA,NA,12,TRBJ2-7,TRBV2,TGTGCCAGCAGTGAACCTCGCTACGAGCAGTACTTC,CASSEPRYEQYF
NA,few,14,TRBJ1-1,TRBV2,TGTGCCAGGAGAGGGATGATGGGGCACACTGAAGCTTTCTTT,CARRGMMGHTEAFF
TRBD1,NA,15,TRBJ2-7,TRBV19,TGTGCCAGTAGAGGTTCGGGGACAGGGACCTACGAGCAGTACTTC,CASRGSGTGTYEQYF
TRBD1,NA,15,TRBJ2-2,TRBV6-6,TGTGCCAGCAGTAACCCTGACAGGGGTGCCGGGGAGCTGTTTTTT,CASSNPDRGAGELFF
TRBD2,NA,17,TRBJ2-1,TRBV5-6,TGTGCCAGCAGCTTGGGCCTAGCGGGAGTGGGGTACAATGAGCAGTTCTTC,CASSLGLAGVGYNEQFF
TRBD2,NA,14,TRBJ2-7,TRBV30,TGTGCCTGGAGTGCCGGGGGGGCTACCTACGAGCAGTACTTC,CAWSAGGATYEQYF
TRBD1,NA,15,TRBJ1-1,TRBV9,TGTGCCAGCAGCGAAGGACAGGGAGGAGAAACTGAAGCTTTCTTT,CASSEGQGGETEAFF
TRBD2,NA,16,TRBJ2-3,TRBV7-8,TGTGCCAGCAGCTTAGGGACTAGCGGGGGCCCAGATACGCAGTATTTT,CASSLGTSGGPDTQYF
NA,NA,13,TRBJ1-1,TRBV7-6,TGTGCCAGCAGCTTAGTAGAGAACACTGAAGCTTTCTTT,CASSLVENTEAFF
NA,NA,14,TRBJ1-4,TRBV6-5,TGTGCCAGCAGTTACGGGGGGGAAATAGAAAAACTGTTTTTT,CASSYGGEIEKLFF
NA,NA,12,TRBJ1-2,TRBV6-5,TGTGCCAGCAGTTACTCTAACTATGGCTACACCTTC,CASSYSNYGYTF
NA,NA,14,TRBJ1-2,TRBV2,TGTGCCAGCAGTGAAAGCGCGTCAGCCTATGGCTACACCTTC,CASSESASAYGYTF
NA,NA,14,TRBJ2-1,TRBV6-5,TGTGCCAGCAGGGGGAGTTTAGGTTACAATGAGCAGTTCTTC,CASRGSLGYNEQFF
NA,NA,15,TRBJ1-5,TRBV9,TGTGCCAGCAGCCCCCGCCCGACAGCTAATCAGCCCCAGCATTTT,CASSPRPTANQPQHF
NA,NA,11,TRBJ2-5,TRBV6-1,TGTGCCAGCAGCGGACTAGAGACCCAGTACTTC,CASSGLETQYF
NA,NA,13,TRBJ1-2,TRBV19,TGTGCCAGTAGTACCCGGGAAAACTATGGCTACACCTTC,CASSTRENYGYTF
NA,NA,16,TRBJ1-6,TRBV28,TGTGCCAGCAGTTCCATAAGGAGGGGGGGAAATTCACCCCTCCACTTT,CASSSIRRGGNSPLHF
NA,NA,13,TRBJ1-3,TRBV7-2,TGTGCCAGCAGCTTAGGCCAGAGAAACACCATATATTTT,CASSLGQRNTIYF
NA,NA,13,TRBJ2-5,TRBV9,TGTGCCAGCAGCGTAGGAATCTTTGGGACCCAGTACTTC,CASSVGIFGTQYF